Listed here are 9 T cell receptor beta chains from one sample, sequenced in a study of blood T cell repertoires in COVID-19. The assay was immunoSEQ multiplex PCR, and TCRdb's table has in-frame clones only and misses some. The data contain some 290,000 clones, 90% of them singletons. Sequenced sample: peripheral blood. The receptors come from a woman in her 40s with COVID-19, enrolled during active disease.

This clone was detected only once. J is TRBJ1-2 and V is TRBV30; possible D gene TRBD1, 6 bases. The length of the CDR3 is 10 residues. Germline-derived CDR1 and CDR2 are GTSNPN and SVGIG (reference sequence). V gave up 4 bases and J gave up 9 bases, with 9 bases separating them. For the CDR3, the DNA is TGTGCCTGGAAAACAGGGAGCTACACCTTC. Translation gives CAWKTGSYTF.

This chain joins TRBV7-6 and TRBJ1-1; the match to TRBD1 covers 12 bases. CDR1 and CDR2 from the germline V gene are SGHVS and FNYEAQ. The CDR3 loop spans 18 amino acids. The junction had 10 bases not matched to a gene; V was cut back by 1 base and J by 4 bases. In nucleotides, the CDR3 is TGTGCCAGCAGCTTAGTAGTAGGGACAGGGGGCATGGGCACTGAAGCTTTCTTT. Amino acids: CASSLVVGTGGMGTEAFF. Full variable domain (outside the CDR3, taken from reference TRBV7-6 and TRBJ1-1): GAGVSQSPRYKVTKRGQDVALRCDPISGHVSLYWYRQALGQGPEFLTYFNYEAQQDKSGLPNDRFSAERPEGSISTLTIQRTEQRDSAMYRCASSLVVGTGGMGTEAFFGQGTRLTVV.

CDR3 sequence reads: CAISESKGARETQYF. The CDR3 DNA is TGTGCCATCAGTGAGTCCAAAGGGGCGAGGGAGACCCAGTACTTC. This chain links TRBV10-3 with TRBJ2-5; D is perhaps TRBD1 (5 bases). Germline V CDR1 and CDR2: ENHRY, SYGVKD. CDR3 size: 15 residues. Trimming stripped 0 bases from V and 5 bases from J, with 13 bases between.

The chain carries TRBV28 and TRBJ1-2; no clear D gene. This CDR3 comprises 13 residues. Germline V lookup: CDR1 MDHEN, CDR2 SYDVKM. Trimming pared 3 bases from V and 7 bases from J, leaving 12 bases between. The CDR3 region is CASSLGVRIGYTF. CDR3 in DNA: TGTGCCAGCAGTTTGGGCGTTCGAATTGGCTACACCTTC.

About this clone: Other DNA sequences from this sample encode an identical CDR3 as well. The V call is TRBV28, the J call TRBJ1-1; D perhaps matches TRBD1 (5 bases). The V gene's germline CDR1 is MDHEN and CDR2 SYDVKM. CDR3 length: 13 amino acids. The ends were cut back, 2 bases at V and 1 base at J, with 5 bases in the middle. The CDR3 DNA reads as TGTGCCAGCAGTTTAGGACAGAACACTGAAGCTTTCTTT. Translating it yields CASSLGQNTEAFF.

CDR3 sequence reads: CASSQGWAGGFDTQYF. CDR3 nucleotides: TGCGCCAGCAGCCAAGGGTGGGCAGGGGGCTTCGATACGCAGTATTTT. This sequence joins TRBV4-1 and TRBJ2-3; 8 positions agree with TRBD1. Trimming took 1 base from V and 6 from J; bases not matched to a gene: 9. The CDR3 extends over 16 amino acids. Per germline, CDR1 MGHRA and CDR2 YSYEKL.

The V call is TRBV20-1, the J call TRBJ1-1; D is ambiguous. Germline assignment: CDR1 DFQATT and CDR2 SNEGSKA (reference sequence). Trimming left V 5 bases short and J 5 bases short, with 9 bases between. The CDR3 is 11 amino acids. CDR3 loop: CSAPTRTEAFF. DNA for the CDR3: TGCAGTGCTCCAACGAGGACTGAAGCTTTCTTT.

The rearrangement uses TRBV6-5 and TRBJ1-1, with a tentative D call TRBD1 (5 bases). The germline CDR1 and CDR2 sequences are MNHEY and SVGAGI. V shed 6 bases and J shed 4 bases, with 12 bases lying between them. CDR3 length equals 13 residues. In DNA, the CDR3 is TGTGCCAGCAGAGCCCCGGGGGTCACTGAAGCTTTCTTT. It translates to CASRAPGVTEAFF.

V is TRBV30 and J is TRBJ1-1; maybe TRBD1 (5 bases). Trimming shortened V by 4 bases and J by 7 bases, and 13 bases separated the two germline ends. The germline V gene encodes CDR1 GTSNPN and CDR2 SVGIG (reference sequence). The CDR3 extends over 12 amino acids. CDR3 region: CAWTPKGIEAFF. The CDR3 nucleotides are TGTGCCTGGACCCCCAAGGGGATTGAAGCTTTCTTT.